These T cell receptor beta chains were read from a single sample in a study of cytomegalovirus exposure and HLA in healthy donors. Clones were read by immunoSEQ multiplex PCR, and TCRdb kept only the in-frame ones, dropping some. The sample lists under 200,000 clones, over 75% occurring once. The sequenced sample was PBMCs. These receptors all come from a woman in her twenties or thirties in good health and CMV-seronegative. The CDR3 runs from the conserved cysteine through the conserved F or W. The D gene is left open where the match is weak. The size field is filled for only some rows; it gives once, few, many or a size class.

D gene	clone size	J gene	V gene	CDR3 protein	CDR3 DNA
NA	NA	TRBJ1-4	TRBV7-9	CALASSATNEKLFF	TGTGCCCTTGCAAGTTCAGCAACTAATGAAAAACTGTTTTTT
NA	NA	TRBJ1-2	TRBV7-6	CASSLVREYGYTF	TGTGCCAGCAGCTTAGTCCGGGAGTATGGCTACACCTTC
TRBD2	NA	TRBJ2-3	TRBV4-1	CASSQEPSGGADTQYF	TGCGCCAGCAGCCAAGAACCTAGCGGGGGGGCAGATACGCAGTATTTT
TRBD1	once	TRBJ1-2	TRBV5-1	CASSSQGIGGYGYTF	TGCGCCAGCAGCTCACAGGGGATAGGGGGCTATGGCTACACCTTC
TRBD1	NA	TRBJ2-5	TRBV5-1	CASSSTDRVVETQYF	TGCGCCAGCAGCTCGACGGACAGGGTAGTGGAGACCCAGTACTTC
NA	NA	TRBJ1-2	TRBV7-9	CASSFGPGREDYGYTF	TGTGCCAGCAGCTTTGGACCAGGGAGGGAGGATTATGGCTACACCTTC
TRBD2	NA	TRBJ2-1	TRBV19	CASNGLAGGQFF	TGTGCCAGTAACGGACTAGCGGGGGGACAGTTCTTC
NA	NA	TRBJ2-1	TRBV7-9	CASSLATGEILNEQFF	TGTGCCAGCAGCTTAGCGACCGGAGAAATCCTCAATGAGCAGTTCTTC
TRBD2	NA	TRBJ2-1	TRBV19	CASSRGLAGASSYNEQFF	TGTGCCAGTAGTCGCGGACTAGCGGGGGCCAGCTCCTACAATGAGCAGTTCTTC
TRBD2	NA	TRBJ2-1	TRBV2	CASSQRGGLNEQFF	TGTGCCAGCAGTCAGCGGGGGGGCCTCAATGAGCAGTTCTTC
NA	few	TRBJ1-1	TRBV28	CASSSPGANTEAFF	TGTGCCAGCAGTTCGCCAGGGGCAAACACTGAAGCTTTCTTT
TRBD1	NA	TRBJ1-2	TRBV18	CASSTGDYGYTF	TGTGCCAGCTCTACAGGGGACTATGGCTACACCTTC
NA	NA	TRBJ1-2	TRBV7-8	CASSLAREGRHNYGYTF	TGTGCCAGCAGCTTAGCCCGGGAAGGACGACATAACTATGGCTACACCTTC
TRBD1	NA	TRBJ2-7	TRBV7-2	CASSFQGASYEQYF	TGTGCCAGCAGCTTCCAGGGGGCCTCCTACGAGCAGTACTTC
NA	once	TRBJ1-4	TRBV19	CASSIRTATNEKLFF	TGTGCCAGTAGTATTAGGACAGCAACTAATGAAAAACTGTTTTTT
NA	few	TRBJ1-1	TRBV14	CASSYSLSEAFF	TGTGCCAGCAGCTATTCCTTATCTGAAGCTTTCTTT
TRBD1	NA	TRBJ1-1	TRBV30	CAWSPPDRKNTEAFF	TGTGCCTGGAGTCCCCCGGACAGGAAGAACACTGAAGCTTTCTTT
TRBD1	NA	TRBJ1-1	TRBV7-3	CASSLMAGQHTEAFF	TGTGCCAGCAGCTTAATGGCGGGACAGCACACTGAAGCTTTCTTT
TRBD1	NA	TRBJ2-7	TRBV6-1	CASSEWTGIKTYEQYF	TGTGCCAGCAGTGAATGGACAGGGATCAAGACCTACGAGCAGTACTTC
NA	NA	TRBJ1-2	TRBV7-9	CASSQTGAFNYGYTF	TGTGCCAGCAGCCAAACGGGAGCGTTTAACTATGGCTACACCTTC
TRBD1	NA	TRBJ1-5	TRBV19	CASSLGTGFSNQPQHF	TGTGCCAGTAGTCTGGGGACAGGGTTCAGCAATCAGCCCCAGCATTTT
TRBD1	NA	TRBJ2-2	TRBV5-6	CASSPGTGGGTGELFF	TGTGCCAGCAGCCCGGGGACAGGTGGTGGGACCGGGGAGCTGTTTTTT
NA	NA	TRBJ1-3	TRBV7-2	CASSLVGGKGNTIYF	TGTGCCAGCAGCTTAGTTGGGGGGAAGGGAAACACCATATATTTT
NA	NA	TRBJ2-7	TRBV20-1	CSALGGDEQYF	TGCAGTGCTTTAGGGGGGGACGAGCAGTACTTC
NA	NA	TRBJ2-1	TRBV7-9	CASTGQGNNEQFF	TGTGCCAGCACCGGGCAGGGAAACAATGAGCAGTTCTTC
TRBD1	few	TRBJ2-2	TRBV5-1	CASSLLRGPNTGELFF	TGCGCCAGCAGCTTGCTCAGGGGGCCCAACACCGGGGAGCTGTTTTTT
NA	NA	TRBJ1-1	TRBV7-9	CASSSLAIPEAFF	TGTGCCAGCAGCTCCCTAGCGATCCCTGAAGCTTTCTTT
NA	few	TRBJ1-1	TRBV7-9	CASSYGGATEAFF	TGTGCCAGCAGCTACGGTGGGGCCACTGAAGCTTTCTTT
TRBD1	NA	TRBJ2-6	TRBV10-3	CAISFGQAISGANVLTF	TGTGCCATTTCCTTCGGACAGGCTATCTCTGGGGCCAACGTCCTGACTTTC
NA	NA	TRBJ2-5	TRBV9	CASSFGGRGEETQYF	TGTGCCAGCAGTTTCGGGGGGCGGGGTGAAGAGACCCAGTACTTC
TRBD2	NA	TRBJ2-7	TRBV5-1	CASSLATFSSGRLYEQYF	TGCGCCAGCAGCTTGGCCACGTTCTCTAGCGGGCGACTTTACGAGCAGTACTTC
TRBD1	NA	TRBJ1-3	TRBV15	CATSRDTGAGNTIYF	TGTGCCACCAGCAGAGATACAGGGGCTGGAAACACCATATATTTT
NA	NA	TRBJ1-5	TRBV19	CASSMGRQEPQHF	TGTGCCAGTAGTATGGGCAGGCAAGAGCCCCAGCATTTT
NA	NA	TRBJ1-1	TRBV30	CAWSLGTLRINTEAFF	TGTGCCTGGAGTCTCGGGACACTCAGGATCAACACTGAAGCTTTCTTT
TRBD1	NA	TRBJ1-4	TRBV5-4	CASSLGGTVNEKLFF	TGTGCCAGCAGCTTGGGGGGGACAGTAAATGAAAAACTGTTTTTT
NA	NA	TRBJ2-5	TRBV6-6	CASSPGRETQYF	TGTGCCAGCAGCCCAGGTCGGGAGACCCAGTACTTC
TRBD1	NA	TRBJ1-3	TRBV27	CASSSSGTGGNTIYF	TGTGCCAGCAGTTCATCCGGGACAGGGGGAAACACCATATATTTT
NA	NA	TRBJ1-2	TRBV6-5	CASRAGYGYTF	TGTGCCAGCAGGGCTGGCTATGGCTACACCTTC
NA	few	TRBJ2-3	TRBV9	CASSVQGGSTDTQYF	TGTGCCAGCAGCGTACAGGGTGGCAGCACAGATACGCAGTATTTT
NA	NA	TRBJ2-1	TRBV5-1	CASSLDTGIPAGEQFF	TGCGCCAGCAGCTTGGATACCGGGATCCCAGCGGGTGAGCAGTTCTTC
TRBD1	NA	TRBJ1-5	TRBV7-6	CASSPQGTVSNQPQHF	TGTGCCAGCAGCCCACAGGGGACAGTTAGCAATCAGCCCCAGCATTTT
NA	NA	TRBJ1-1	TRBV5-4	CASSLAGKNTEAFF	TGTGCCAGCAGCTTGGCCGGGAAGAACACTGAAGCTTTCTTT
TRBD2	once	TRBJ2-2	TRBV5-1	CASSLLLLADVNTGELFF	TGCGCCAGCAGCTTGTTACTCCTAGCGGACGTAAACACCGGGGAGCTGTTTTTT
NA	NA	TRBJ2-7	TRBV19	CASRHTGRGFYEQYF	TGTGCCAGTAGGCACACAGGGAGGGGATTCTACGAGCAGTACTTC
TRBD1	once	TRBJ2-7	TRBV2	CASSRQGQVREQYF	TGTGCCAGCAGTAGACAGGGTCAGGTGAGAGAGCAGTACTTC
NA	NA	TRBJ1-5	TRBV5-5	CASSFREGQPQHF	TGTGCCAGCAGCTTCAGGGAAGGTCAGCCCCAGCATTTT
TRBD1	NA	TRBJ2-1	TRBV25-1	CASSETQAGGGEQFF	TGTGCCAGCAGTGAGACCCAGGCAGGGGGCGGAGAGCAGTTCTTC
TRBD2	NA	TRBJ2-3	TRBV9	CASSFTSGVADTQYF	TGTGCCAGCAGCTTTACTAGCGGGGTGGCAGATACGCAGTATTTT